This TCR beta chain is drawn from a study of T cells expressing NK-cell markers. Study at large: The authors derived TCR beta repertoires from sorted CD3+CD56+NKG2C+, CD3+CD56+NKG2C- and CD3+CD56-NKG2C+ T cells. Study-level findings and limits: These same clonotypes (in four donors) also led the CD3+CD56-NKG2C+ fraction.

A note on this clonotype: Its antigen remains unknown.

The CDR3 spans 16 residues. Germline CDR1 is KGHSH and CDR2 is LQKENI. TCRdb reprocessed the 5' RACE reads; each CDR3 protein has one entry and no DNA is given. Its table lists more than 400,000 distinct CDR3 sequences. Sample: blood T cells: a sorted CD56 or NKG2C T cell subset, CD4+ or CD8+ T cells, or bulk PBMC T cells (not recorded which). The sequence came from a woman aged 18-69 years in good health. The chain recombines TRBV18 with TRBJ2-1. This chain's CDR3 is CASSPQELPTYNEQFF. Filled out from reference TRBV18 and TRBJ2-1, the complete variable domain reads NAGVMQNPRHLVRRRGQEARLRCSPMKGHSHVYWYRQLPEEGLKFMVYLQKENIIDESGMPKERFSAEFPKEGPSILRIQQVVRGDSAAYFCASSPQELPTYNEQFFGPGTRLTVL.